A selection of T cell receptor beta chains follows, all from one sample in a study of CD8 T cells in ankylosing spondylitis. Each CDR3 protein gets one entry after TCRdb re-called the 5' RACE reads with MiXCR. The data hold about 200,000 distinct CDR3 sequences, with about 13% observed a single time. Sequencing was done on a sample of blood, either unsorted or a sorted T cell fraction (not recorded which). These TCRs come from a male donor with ankylosing spondylitis or in good health (not recorded which). CDR3s include the opening cysteine and the closing phenylalanine or tryptophan. The D gene is left open where the match is weak. For some rows the clone size is stated as once, few or many, or as a class when expanded; others skip it.

D gene: NA; J gene: TRBJ1-1; V gene: TRBV7-9; clone size: NA; CDR3 length: 13; CDR3 protein: CASSSTGYTEAFF; CDR3 DNA: TGTGCCAGCAGCTCTACAGGGTACACTGAAGCTTTCTTT
D gene: NA; J gene: TRBJ1-1; V gene: TRBV27; clone size: NA; CDR3 length: 14; CDR3 protein: CASSWGAGYTEAFF; CDR3 DNA: TGTGCCAGCAGTTGGGGGGCAGGGTACACTGAAGCTTTCTTT
D gene: NA; J gene: TRBJ2-7; V gene: TRBV11-3; clone size: NA; CDR3 length: 14; CDR3 protein: CASKDGGSPHEQYF; CDR3 DNA: TGTGCCAGCAAGGACGGCGGATCCCCCCACGAGCAGTACTTC
D gene: TRBD2; J gene: TRBJ2-7; V gene: TRBV11-2; clone size: few; CDR3 length: 18; CDR3 protein: CASSLEIASGLGDYEQYF; CDR3 DNA: TGTGCCAGCAGCTTAGAGATCGCTAGCGGGCTGGGGGACTACGAGCAGTACTTC
D gene: NA; J gene: TRBJ2-5; V gene: TRBV12-3/TRBV12-4; clone size: many; CDR3 length: 12; CDR3 protein: CASSLARETQYF; CDR3 DNA: TGTGCCAGCAGTTTAGCGCGGGAGACCCAGTACTTC
D gene: TRBD2; J gene: TRBJ2-5; V gene: TRBV9; clone size: NA; CDR3 length: 15; CDR3 protein: CASSTRTSEAETQYF; CDR3 DNA: TGTGCCAGCAGCACTCGGACTAGCGAGGCAGAGACCCAGTACTTC
D gene: NA; J gene: TRBJ1-6; V gene: TRBV15; clone size: few; CDR3 length: 15; CDR3 protein: CATSYVGARNSPLHF; CDR3 DNA: TGTGCCACCAGCTATGTCGGGGCGCGTAATTCACCCCTCCACTTT
D gene: NA; J gene: TRBJ2-5; V gene: TRBV25-1; clone size: NA; CDR3 length: 14; CDR3 protein: CASSETDPGETQYF; CDR3 DNA: TGTGCCAGCAGTGAAACGGATCCCGGGGAGACCCAGTACTTC
D gene: NA; J gene: TRBJ2-3; V gene: TRBV4-1; clone size: once; CDR3 length: 17; CDR3 protein: CASSHQDLARGEDTQYF; CDR3 DNA: TGCGCCAGCAGCCACCAAGATCTAGCGAGAGGCGAGGATACGCAGTATTTT
D gene: NA; J gene: TRBJ2-1; V gene: TRBV2; clone size: NA; CDR3 length: 12; CDR3 protein: CASKGAQRVQFF; CDR3 DNA: TGTGCCAGCAAGGGGGCGCAGCGGGTGCAGTTCTTC
D gene: NA; J gene: TRBJ2-2; V gene: TRBV6-4; clone size: NA; CDR3 length: 13; CDR3 protein: CASSDSSAGELFF; CDR3 DNA: TGTGCCAGCAGTGACTCTTCGGCCGGGGAGCTGTTTTTT
D gene: NA; J gene: TRBJ1-1; V gene: TRBV5-1; clone size: many; CDR3 length: 15; CDR3 protein: CASTFADIMNTEAFF; CDR3 DNA: TGCGCCAGCACCTTCGCGGACATCATGAACACTGAAGCTTTCTTT
D gene: NA; J gene: TRBJ2-4; V gene: TRBV12-3/TRBV12-4; clone size: many; CDR3 length: 11; CDR3 protein: CASREGSIQYF; CDR3 DNA: TGTGCCAGCAGAGAGGGAAGCATTCAGTACTTC
D gene: TRBD2; J gene: TRBJ2-1; V gene: TRBV3-1; clone size: once; CDR3 length: 14; CDR3 protein: CASSPGLGVDEQFF; CDR3 DNA: TGTGCCAGCAGCCCAGGACTAGGGGTGGATGAGCAGTTCTTC
D gene: NA; J gene: TRBJ2-1; V gene: TRBV20-1; clone size: NA; CDR3 length: 15; CDR3 protein: CSASLKAPTYNEQFF; CDR3 DNA: TGCAGTGCTAGTCTTAAGGCCCCCACTTACAATGAGCAGTTCTTC
D gene: NA; J gene: TRBJ2-1; V gene: TRBV7-9; clone size: NA; CDR3 length: 14; CDR3 protein: CASSLRENGNEQFF; CDR3 DNA: TGTGCCAGCAGCCTCAGGGAAAATGGCAATGAGCAGTTCTTC
D gene: NA; J gene: TRBJ2-5; V gene: TRBV20-1; clone size: NA; CDR3 length: 14; CDR3 protein: CSAILPFQQETQYF; CDR3 DNA: TGCAGTGCTATTCTCCCCTTCCAGCAAGAGACCCAGTACTTC
D gene: NA; J gene: TRBJ2-1; V gene: TRBV30; clone size: few; CDR3 length: 12; CDR3 protein: CAWSLSGDEQFF; CDR3 DNA: TGTGCCTGGAGTCTGTCGGGGGATGAGCAGTTCTTC
D gene: TRBD1; J gene: TRBJ1-2; V gene: TRBV19; clone size: few; CDR3 length: 15; CDR3 protein: CASKGWDREGYGYTF; CDR3 DNA: TGTGCCAGTAAAGGCTGGGACAGGGAGGGCTATGGCTACACCTTC
D gene: NA; J gene: TRBJ1-1; V gene: TRBV11-3; clone size: few; CDR3 length: 11; CDR3 protein: CASSDNTEAFF; CDR3 DNA: TGTGCCAGCAGCGACAACACTGAAGCTTTCTTT
D gene: TRBD1; J gene: TRBJ2-2; V gene: TRBV4-1; clone size: few; CDR3 length: 17; CDR3 protein: CASSLPPGQGNTGELFF; CDR3 DNA: TGCGCCAGCAGCCTCCCGCCGGGACAGGGGAACACCGGGGAGCTGTTTTTT
D gene: NA; J gene: TRBJ2-3; V gene: TRBV25-1; clone size: NA; CDR3 length: 13; CDR3 protein: CATGGYPTDTQYF; CDR3 DNA: TGTGCCACCGGTGGCTATCCCACAGATACGCAGTATTTT
D gene: NA; J gene: TRBJ2-1; V gene: TRBV12-3/TRBV12-4; clone size: NA; CDR3 length: 15; CDR3 protein: CASSLALAPANEQFF; CDR3 DNA: TGTGCCAGCAGTTTAGCGTTAGCTCCAGCCAATGAGCAGTTCTTC
D gene: TRBD1; J gene: TRBJ1-2; V gene: TRBV5-1; clone size: NA; CDR3 length: 15; CDR3 protein: CASSATGDLNYGYTF; CDR3 DNA: TGCGCCAGCAGCGCGACAGGGGACCTTAACTATGGCTACACCTTC
D gene: NA; J gene: TRBJ2-2; V gene: TRBV5-1; clone size: NA; CDR3 length: 14; CDR3 protein: CASSPGQNTGELFF; CDR3 DNA: TGCGCCAGCAGTCCCGGACAGAACACCGGGGAGCTGTTTTTT
D gene: NA; J gene: TRBJ1-5; V gene: TRBV3-1; clone size: NA; CDR3 length: 16; CDR3 protein: CASSLMTEGNNQPQHF; CDR3 DNA: TGTGCCAGCAGCCTCATGACAGAGGGTAATAATCAGCCCCAGCATTTT
D gene: NA; J gene: TRBJ2-5; V gene: TRBV7-9; clone size: few; CDR3 length: 15; CDR3 protein: CATTGEWLASETQYF; CDR3 DNA: TGTGCCACCACGGGGGAGTGGCTAGCGAGTGAGACCCAGTACTTC
D gene: TRBD1; J gene: TRBJ2-7; V gene: TRBV5-5; clone size: NA; CDR3 length: 13; CDR3 protein: CASSRGPTYEQYF; CDR3 DNA: TGTGCCAGCAGTAGGGGGCCCACCTACGAGCAGTACTTC
D gene: NA; J gene: TRBJ1-1; V gene: TRBV9; clone size: few; CDR3 length: 14; CDR3 protein: CASSEEGGVSQAFF; CDR3 DNA: TGTGCCAGCAGCGAGGAAGGAGGGGTTTCACAGGCTTTCTTT
D gene: TRBD2; J gene: TRBJ2-7; V gene: TRBV6-5; clone size: NA; CDR3 length: 13; CDR3 protein: CASSYGRGNEQYF; CDR3 DNA: TGTGCCAGCAGTTACGGGAGGGGCAACGAGCAGTACTTC
D gene: NA; J gene: TRBJ2-4; V gene: TRBV20-1; clone size: NA; CDR3 length: 15; CDR3 protein: CSAPRTEAAKNIQYF; CDR3 DNA: TGCAGTGCTCCTCGGACAGAGGCGGCCAAAAACATTCAGTACTTC
D gene: NA; J gene: TRBJ1-5; V gene: TRBV4-2; clone size: NA; CDR3 length: 16; CDR3 protein: CASSQHTDSLNQPQHF; CDR3 DNA: TGTGCCAGCAGCCAGCATACGGACAGTTTGAATCAGCCCCAGCATTTT
D gene: NA; J gene: TRBJ2-1; V gene: TRBV12-3/TRBV12-4; clone size: NA; CDR3 length: 14; CDR3 protein: CASSLGGNHNEQFF; CDR3 DNA: TGTGCCAGCAGTTTAGGTGGCAACCACAATGAGCAGTTCTTC
D gene: NA; J gene: TRBJ1-1; V gene: TRBV4-1; clone size: many; CDR3 length: 12; CDR3 protein: CASSQDGLAAFF; CDR3 DNA: TGCGCCAGCAGCCAAGACGGACTAGCAGCTTTCTTT
D gene: TRBD2; J gene: TRBJ2-1; V gene: TRBV3-1; clone size: many; CDR3 length: 15; CDR3 protein: CASSLRTSGGNEQFF; CDR3 DNA: TGTGCCAGCAGCTTAAGGACTAGCGGGGGGAATGAGCAGTTCTTC
D gene: NA; J gene: TRBJ1-2; V gene: TRBV27; clone size: few; CDR3 length: 14; CDR3 protein: CASSFRPGRYGYTF; CDR3 DNA: TGTGCCAGCAGTTTCCGTCCGGGTCGCTATGGCTACACCTTC
D gene: NA; J gene: TRBJ2-1; V gene: TRBV9; clone size: many; CDR3 length: 12; CDR3 protein: CASSEGYNEQFF; CDR3 DNA: TGTGCCAGCAGCGAAGGGTACAATGAGCAGTTCTTC
D gene: TRBD1; J gene: TRBJ1-5; V gene: TRBV27; clone size: NA; CDR3 length: 15; CDR3 protein: CASSRTGGPNQPQHF; CDR3 DNA: TGTGCCAGCAGTCGAACAGGGGGCCCGAATCAGCCCCAGCACTTT
D gene: NA; J gene: TRBJ1-1; V gene: TRBV4-1; clone size: NA; CDR3 length: 17; CDR3 protein: CASSQGGTIPPNTEAFF; CDR3 DNA: TGCGCCAGCAGCCAAGGAGGGACAATCCCCCCGAACACTGAAGCTTTCTTT
D gene: TRBD1; J gene: TRBJ2-2; V gene: TRBV4-1; clone size: NA; CDR3 length: 16; CDR3 protein: CASSLSGTGGTGELFF; CDR3 DNA: TGCGCCAGCAGCCTGTCCGGGACAGGAGGGACCGGGGAGCTGTTTTTT
D gene: NA; J gene: TRBJ1-4; V gene: TRBV7-2; clone size: few; CDR3 length: 16; CDR3 protein: CASSPGAGATNEKLFF; CDR3 DNA: TGTGCCAGCAGCCCCGGAGCGGGGGCAACTAATGAAAAACTGTTTTTT
D gene: TRBD1; J gene: TRBJ1-1; V gene: TRBV20-1; clone size: few; CDR3 length: 13; CDR3 protein: CSARGTGVTEAFF; CDR3 DNA: TGCAGTGCTAGAGGGACAGGGGTGACTGAAGCTTTCTTT
D gene: TRBD2; J gene: TRBJ2-3; V gene: TRBV12-3/TRBV12-4; clone size: NA; CDR3 length: 16; CDR3 protein: CASSLDLAGGTDTQYF; CDR3 DNA: TGTGCCAGCAGTTTAGACCTAGCGGGAGGCACAGATACGCAGTATTTT